A selection of T cell receptor beta chains follows, all from one sample in a study of shared clonotypes between healthy human individuals. Method: immunoSEQ multiplex PCR; TCRdb's copy keeps in-frame clones and lacks some. The sample includes over 2 million clones, 85% to 95% of them seen just once. The sample comprised naive CD4+ T cells from PBMCs. Receptor source: a man between 18 and 29 years old in good health. Some clones in this sample may be carry-over from other donors' samples. Each CDR3 is given with its conserved first and last residue.

J: TRBJ2-5
V: TRBV4-2
CDR3: CASSQGLDSYETQYF

J: TRBJ1-5
V: TRBV9
CDR3: CASSPGGATNQPQHF

J: TRBJ2-6
V: TRBV11-3
CDR3: CASSLSGAGANVLTF

J: TRBJ1-2
V: TRBV11-2
CDR3: CASSSRTGGAPIYGYTF

J: TRBJ2-1
V: TRBV19
CDR3: CASSIGGTQRGNEQFF

J: TRBJ2-3
V: TRBV18
CDR3: CASSPLVSTDTQYF

J: TRBJ2-1
V: TRBV18
CDR3: CASSPKQGVNEQFF

J: TRBJ1-5
V: TRBV9
CDR3: CASSVGQGGNQPQHF

J: TRBJ2-7
V: TRBV27
CDR3: CASSFDRARSYEQYF

J: TRBJ2-1
V: TRBV7-2
CDR3: CASSQSRGSNEQFF

J: TRBJ2-1
V: TRBV5-1
CDR3: CASSYYRGNEQFF

J: TRBJ2-7
V: TRBV11-2
CDR3: CASSFAGLAYEQYF

J: TRBJ2-3
V: TRBV4-1
CDR3: CASSQEFSGSFPDTQYF

J: TRBJ2-2
V: TRBV11-2
CDR3: CASSLKRGLADYTGELFF

J: TRBJ2-7
V: TRBV4-2
CDR3: CASSQDWQRSASYEQYF

J: TRBJ2-7
V: TRBV25-1
CDR3: CASSEPGLGQYF

J: TRBJ2-1
V: TRBV4-2
CDR3: CASSQDFGAELGEQFF

J: .
V: TRBV13
CDR3: CASTITGLFSEQYF

J: TRBJ2-3
V: TRBV18
CDR3: CASSPRADTQYF

J: TRBJ2-7
V: TRBV28
CDR3: CASSLASGTVYEQYF

J: TRBJ1-5
V: TRBV7-2
CDR3: CASSPSGQGAYQPQHF

J: TRBJ1-5
V: TRBV19
CDR3: CASSGPGEAQPQHF

J: TRBJ2-3
V: TRBV15
CDR3: CATSRVASSTDTQYF

J: TRBJ1-3
V: TRBV5-1
CDR3: CASSWSFGDPGNTIYF

J: TRBJ2-7
V: TRBV7-9
CDR3: CASRLSERGEQYF

J: TRBJ1-2
V: TRBV2
CDR3: CASSLTESYTF

J: TRBJ2-3
V: TRBV9
CDR3: CASSESGRGADTQYF